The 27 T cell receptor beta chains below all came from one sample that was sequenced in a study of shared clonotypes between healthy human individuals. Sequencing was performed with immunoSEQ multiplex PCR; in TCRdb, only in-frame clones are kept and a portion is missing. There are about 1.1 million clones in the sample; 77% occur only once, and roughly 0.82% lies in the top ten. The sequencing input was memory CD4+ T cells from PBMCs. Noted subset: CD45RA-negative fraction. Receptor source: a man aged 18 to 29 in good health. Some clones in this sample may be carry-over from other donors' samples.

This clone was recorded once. Here the CDR3 DNA reads TGTGCCAGCAGCTTGGGGCGGGTCGGCTACACCTTC. Protein sequence: CASSLGRVGYTF. The J gene is TRBJ1-2, the V gene TRBV5-8; D ambiguous. The CDR3 extends over 12 amino acids. Germline values: CDR1 SGHTS, CDR2 YDEGEE. With 0 bases removed from V and 8 bases from J, the gap between germline ends came to 8 bases.

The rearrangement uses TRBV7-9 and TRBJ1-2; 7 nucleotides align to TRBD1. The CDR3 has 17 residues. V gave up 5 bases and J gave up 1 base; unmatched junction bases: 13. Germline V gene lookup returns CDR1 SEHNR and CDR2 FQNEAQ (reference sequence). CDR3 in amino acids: CASSASHPGQLNYGYTF. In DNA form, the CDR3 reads TGTGCCAGCAGCGCAAGTCATCCGGGACAGCTTAACTATGGCTACACCTTC.

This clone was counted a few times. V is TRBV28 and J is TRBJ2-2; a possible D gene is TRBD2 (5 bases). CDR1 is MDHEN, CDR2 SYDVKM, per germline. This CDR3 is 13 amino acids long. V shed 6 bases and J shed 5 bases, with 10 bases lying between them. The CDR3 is CASRSGGTGELFF. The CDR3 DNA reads TGTGCCAGCAGGTCAGGAGGAACCGGGGAGCTGTTTTTT.

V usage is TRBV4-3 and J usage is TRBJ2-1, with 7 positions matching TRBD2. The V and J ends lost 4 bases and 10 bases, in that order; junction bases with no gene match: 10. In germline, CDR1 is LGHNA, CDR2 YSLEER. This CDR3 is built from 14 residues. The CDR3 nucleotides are TGCGCCAGCAGCCGTGCTAGCGGTAACTCCGAGCAGTTCTTC. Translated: CASSRASGNSEQFF.

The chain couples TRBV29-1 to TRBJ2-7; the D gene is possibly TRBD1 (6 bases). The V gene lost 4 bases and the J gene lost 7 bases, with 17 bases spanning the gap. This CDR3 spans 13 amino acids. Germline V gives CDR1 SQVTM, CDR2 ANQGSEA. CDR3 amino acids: CSVGWGRGAEQYF. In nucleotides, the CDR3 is TGCAGCGTTGGCTGGGGCAGGGGTGCGGAGCAGTACTTC.

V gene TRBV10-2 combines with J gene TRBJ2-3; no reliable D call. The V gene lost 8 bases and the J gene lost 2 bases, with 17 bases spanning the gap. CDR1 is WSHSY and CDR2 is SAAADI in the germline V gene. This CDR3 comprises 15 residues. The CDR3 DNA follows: TGCGCCAGCTCTCCCTACCTTCCCGCCACAGATACGCAGTATTTT. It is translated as CASSPYLPATDTQYF.

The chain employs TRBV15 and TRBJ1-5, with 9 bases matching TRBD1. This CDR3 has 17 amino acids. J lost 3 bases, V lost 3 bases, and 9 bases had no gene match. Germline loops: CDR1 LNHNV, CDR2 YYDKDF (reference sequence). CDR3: CATSSPRTGVINQPQHF. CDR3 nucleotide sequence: TGTGCCACCAGCAGTCCCCGGACAGGGGTTATCAATCAGCCCCAGCATTTT.

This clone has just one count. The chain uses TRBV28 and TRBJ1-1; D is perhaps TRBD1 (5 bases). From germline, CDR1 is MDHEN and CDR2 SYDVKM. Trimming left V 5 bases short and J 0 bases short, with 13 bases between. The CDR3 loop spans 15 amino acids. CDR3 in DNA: TGTGCCAGCAGTCCAAGACAGCTATTGAACACTGAAGCTTTCTTT. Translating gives CASSPRQLLNTEAFF.

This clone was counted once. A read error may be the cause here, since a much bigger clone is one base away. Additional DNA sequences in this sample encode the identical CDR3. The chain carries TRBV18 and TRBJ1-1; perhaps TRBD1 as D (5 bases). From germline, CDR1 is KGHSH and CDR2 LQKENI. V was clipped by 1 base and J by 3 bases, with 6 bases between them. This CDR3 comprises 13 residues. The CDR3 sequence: CASSPQGYTEAFF. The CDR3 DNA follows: TGTGCCAGCTCACCACAGGGGTACACTGAAGCTTTCTTT.

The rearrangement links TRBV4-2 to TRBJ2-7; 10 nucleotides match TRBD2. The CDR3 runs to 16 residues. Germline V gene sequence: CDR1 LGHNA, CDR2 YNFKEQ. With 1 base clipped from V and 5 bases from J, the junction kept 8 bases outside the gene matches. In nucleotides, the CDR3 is TGTGCCAGCAGCCAAGGCCTAGCGGGAGTCAAAGACGAGCAGTACTTC. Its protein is CASSQGLAGVKDEQYF.

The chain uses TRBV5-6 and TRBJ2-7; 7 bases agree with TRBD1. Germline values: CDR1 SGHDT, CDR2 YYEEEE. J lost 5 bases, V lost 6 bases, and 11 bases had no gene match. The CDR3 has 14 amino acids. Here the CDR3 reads CASNFGQETNEQYF. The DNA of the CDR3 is TGTGCCAGCAACTTTGGACAGGAAACTAACGAGCAGTACTTC.

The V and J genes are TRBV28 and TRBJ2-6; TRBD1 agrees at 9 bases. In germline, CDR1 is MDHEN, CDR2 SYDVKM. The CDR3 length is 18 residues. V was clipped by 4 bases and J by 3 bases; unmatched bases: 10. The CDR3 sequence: CASSSPGQGMYGANVLTF. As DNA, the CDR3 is TGTGCCAGCAGTTCACCCGGACAGGGGATGTATGGGGCCAACGTCCTGACTTTC.

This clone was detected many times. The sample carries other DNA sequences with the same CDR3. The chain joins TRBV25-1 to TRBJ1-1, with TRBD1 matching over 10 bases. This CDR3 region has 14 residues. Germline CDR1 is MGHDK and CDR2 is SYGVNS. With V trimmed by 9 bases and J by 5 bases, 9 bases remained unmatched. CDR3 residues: CASSTGGGMTEAFF. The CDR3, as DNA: TGTGCCAGTTCGACAGGGGGCGGGATGACTGAAGCTTTCTTT.

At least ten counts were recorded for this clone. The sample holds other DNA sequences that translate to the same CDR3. The CDR3 DNA reads TGCGCCAGCAGCAGGCTGACAGGGAACACTGAAGCTTTCTTT. This gives the protein CASSRLTGNTEAFF. This chain links TRBV5-1 with TRBJ1-1; D perhaps matches TRBD1 (6 bases). The CDR3 covers 14 residues. Between the trimmed V and J ends, which lost 4 bases and 1 base, there was a span of 11 bases. Germline V gene lookup returns CDR1 SGHRS and CDR2 YFSETQ.

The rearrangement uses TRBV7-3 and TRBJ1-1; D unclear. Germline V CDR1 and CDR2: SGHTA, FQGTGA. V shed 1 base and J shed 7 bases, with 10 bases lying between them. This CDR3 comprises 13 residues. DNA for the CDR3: TGTGCCAGCAGCTTAATGGGTTGGAGTGAAGCTTTCTTT. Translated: CASSLMGWSEAFF. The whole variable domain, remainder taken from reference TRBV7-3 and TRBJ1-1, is GAGVSQTPSNKVTEKGKYVELRCDPISGHTALYWYRQSLGQGPEFLIYFQGTGAADDSGLPNDRFFAVRPEGSVSTLKIQRTERGDSAVYLCASSLMGWSEAFFGQGTRLTVV.

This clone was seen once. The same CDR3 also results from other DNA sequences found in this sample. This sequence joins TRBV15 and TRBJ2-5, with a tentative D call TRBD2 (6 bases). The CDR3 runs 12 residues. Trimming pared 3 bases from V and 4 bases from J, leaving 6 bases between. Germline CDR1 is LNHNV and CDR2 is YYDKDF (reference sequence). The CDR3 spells CATSREGETQYF. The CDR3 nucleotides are TGTGCCACCAGCAGGGAGGGAGAGACCCAGTACTTC.

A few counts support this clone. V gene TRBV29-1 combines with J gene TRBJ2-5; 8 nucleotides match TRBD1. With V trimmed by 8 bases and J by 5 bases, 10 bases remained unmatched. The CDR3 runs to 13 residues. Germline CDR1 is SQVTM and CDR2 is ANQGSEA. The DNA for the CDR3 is TGCAGCTACAGGGGGATGAGGGGGGAGACCCAGTACTTC. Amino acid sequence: CSYRGMRGETQYF.

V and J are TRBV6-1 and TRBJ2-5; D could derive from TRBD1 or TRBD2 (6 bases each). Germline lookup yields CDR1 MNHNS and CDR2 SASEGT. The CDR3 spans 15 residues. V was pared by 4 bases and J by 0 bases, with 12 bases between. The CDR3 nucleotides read TGTGCCAGCAGTGGGGGGGCATCGTACCAAGAGACCCAGTACTTC. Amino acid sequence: CASSGGASYQETQYF.

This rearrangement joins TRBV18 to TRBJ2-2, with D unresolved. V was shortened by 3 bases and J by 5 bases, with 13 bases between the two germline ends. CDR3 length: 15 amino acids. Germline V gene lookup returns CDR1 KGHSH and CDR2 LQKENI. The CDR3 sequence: CASSPDQAGTGELFF. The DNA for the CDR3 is TGTGCCAGCTCACCGGACCAGGCCGGGACCGGGGAGCTGTTTTTT.

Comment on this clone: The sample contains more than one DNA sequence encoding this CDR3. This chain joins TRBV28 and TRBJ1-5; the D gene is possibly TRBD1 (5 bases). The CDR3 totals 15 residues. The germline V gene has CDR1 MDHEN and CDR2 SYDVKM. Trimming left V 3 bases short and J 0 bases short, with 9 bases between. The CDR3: CASSLGGTSNQPQHF. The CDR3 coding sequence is TGTGCCAGCAGTTTGGGGGGGACTAGCAATCAGCCCCAGCATTTT.

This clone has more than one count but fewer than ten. The CDR3 region is CASSLGVNTEAFF. CDR3 sequence (DNA): TGTGCCAGCAGCCTCGGGGTGAACACTGAAGCTTTCTTT. This sequence joins TRBV6-4 and TRBJ1-1; D remains ambiguous. V lost 6 bases and J lost 0, with 8 bases in between. This CDR3 has 13 residues. Germline CDR1 is MRHNA and CDR2 is SNTAGT.

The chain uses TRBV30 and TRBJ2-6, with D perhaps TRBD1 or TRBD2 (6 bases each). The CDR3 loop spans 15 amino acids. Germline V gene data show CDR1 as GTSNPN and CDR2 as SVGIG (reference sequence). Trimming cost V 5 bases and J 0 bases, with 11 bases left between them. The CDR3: CAWGRTASGANVLTF. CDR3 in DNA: TGTGCCTGGGGGAGGACAGCCTCTGGGGCCAACGTCCTGACTTTC.

The DNA of the CDR3 is TGCGCCAGCAGCCAAGCGAGTCGGGCCGCGGTGGATGAGCAGTTCTTC. Its translation is CASSQASRAAVDEQFF. V usage is TRBV4-1 and J usage is TRBJ2-1; D unresolved. Per germline, CDR1 MGHRA and CDR2 YSYEKL. This CDR3 region has 16 residues. The V gene lost 1 base and the J gene lost 8 bases, with 18 bases spanning the gap.

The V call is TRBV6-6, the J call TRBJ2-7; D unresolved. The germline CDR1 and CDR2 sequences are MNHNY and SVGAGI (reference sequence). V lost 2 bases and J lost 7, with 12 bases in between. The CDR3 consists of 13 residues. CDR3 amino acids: CASSYRSTGEQYF. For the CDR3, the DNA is TGTGCCAGCAGTTACCGTAGTACCGGAGAGCAGTACTTC.

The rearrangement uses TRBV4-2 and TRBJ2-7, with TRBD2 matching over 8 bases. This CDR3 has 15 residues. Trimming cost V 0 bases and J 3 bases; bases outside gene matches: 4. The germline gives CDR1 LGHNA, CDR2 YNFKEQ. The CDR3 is CASSQDAGGDYEQYF. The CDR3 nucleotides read TGTGCCAGCAGCCAAGATGCGGGAGGCGACTACGAGCAGTACTTC.

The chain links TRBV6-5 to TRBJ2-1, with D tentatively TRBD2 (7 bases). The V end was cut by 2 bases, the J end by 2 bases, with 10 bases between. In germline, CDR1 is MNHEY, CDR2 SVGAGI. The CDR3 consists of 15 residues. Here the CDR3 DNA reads TGTGCCAGCAGTTACATGGGGGGGCCCTACAATGAGCAGTTCTTC. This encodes CASSYMGGPYNEQFF.

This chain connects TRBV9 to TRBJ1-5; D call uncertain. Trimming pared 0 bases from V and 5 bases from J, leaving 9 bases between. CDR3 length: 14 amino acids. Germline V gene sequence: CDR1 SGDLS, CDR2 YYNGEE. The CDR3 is CASSVGPSHQPQHF. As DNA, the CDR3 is TGTGCCAGCAGCGTAGGCCCTAGTCATCAGCCCCAGCATTTT.